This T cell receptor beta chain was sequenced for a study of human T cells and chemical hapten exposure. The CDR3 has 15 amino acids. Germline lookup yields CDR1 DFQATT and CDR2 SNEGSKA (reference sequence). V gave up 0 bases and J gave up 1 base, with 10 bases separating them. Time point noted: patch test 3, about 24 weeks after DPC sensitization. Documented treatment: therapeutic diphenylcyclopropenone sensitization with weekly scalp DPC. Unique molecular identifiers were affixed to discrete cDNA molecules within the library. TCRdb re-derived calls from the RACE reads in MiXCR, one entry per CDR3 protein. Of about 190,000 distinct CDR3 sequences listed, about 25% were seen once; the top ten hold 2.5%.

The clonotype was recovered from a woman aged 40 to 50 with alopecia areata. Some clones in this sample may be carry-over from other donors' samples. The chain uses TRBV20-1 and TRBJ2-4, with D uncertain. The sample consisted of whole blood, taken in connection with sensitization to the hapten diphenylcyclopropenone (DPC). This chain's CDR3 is CSARDPIMAKNIQYF. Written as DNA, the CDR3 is TGCAGTGCTAGAGACCCTATAATGGCCAAAAACATTCAGTACTTC.